Here is one T cell receptor beta chain with its context. The antigen remains unidentified. This entry belongs to a study of a mutant IDH1 vaccine in newly diagnosed glioma. Study context: There were approximately 62% males and about 38% females among treated patients, whose mean age was about 41 years. Study-level findings and limits: Shifts in the top peripheral T cell clonotypes seemed unrelated to pseudoprogression.

V was pared by 3 bases and J by 4 bases, with 16 bases between. This CDR3 comprises 15 residues. Germline V gene sequence: CDR1 LNHDA, CDR2 SQIVND (reference sequence). Profiled with immunoSEQ multiplex PCR; TCRdb holds only in-frame clones, not every one. The sample has around 50,000 clones, roughly 90% seen once. The time point denotes: baseline, week 1 (first vaccination visit). Treatment noted: pre-vaccination baseline after standard-of-care therapy. New WHO grade 3 or 4 IDH1-mutant, ATRX-lost astrocytomas were present in all donors. Specimen: PBMCs, collected from a glioma patient treated with radiotherapy, temozolomide or both. The rearrangement uses TRBV19 and TRBJ2-7; tentative D call: TRBD2 (6 bases). The receptor comes from a middle-aged man with glioma. The CDR3 loop is CASSITGSTRYEQYF. The CDR3 DNA sequence: TGTGCCAGTAGTATTACCGGGAGTACAAGGTACGAGCAGTACTTC.